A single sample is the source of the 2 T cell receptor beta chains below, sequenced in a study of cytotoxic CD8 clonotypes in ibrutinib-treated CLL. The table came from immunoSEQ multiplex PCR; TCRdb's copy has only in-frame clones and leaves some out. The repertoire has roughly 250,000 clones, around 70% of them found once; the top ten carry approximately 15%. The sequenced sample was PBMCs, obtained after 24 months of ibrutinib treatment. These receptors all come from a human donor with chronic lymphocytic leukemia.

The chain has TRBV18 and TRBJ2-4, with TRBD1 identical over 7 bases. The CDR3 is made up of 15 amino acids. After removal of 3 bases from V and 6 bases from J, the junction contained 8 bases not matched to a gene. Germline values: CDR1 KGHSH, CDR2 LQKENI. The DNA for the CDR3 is TGTGCCAGCTCACCTCCGGGACAGTACGTAAACATTCAGTACTTC. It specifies CASSPPGQYVNIQYF. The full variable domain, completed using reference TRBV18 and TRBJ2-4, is NAGVMQNPRHLVRRRGQEARLRCSPMKGHSHVYWYRQLPEEGLKFMVYLQKENIIDESGMPKERFSAEFPKEGPSILRIQQVVRGDSAAYFCASSPPGQYVNIQYFGAGTRLSVL.

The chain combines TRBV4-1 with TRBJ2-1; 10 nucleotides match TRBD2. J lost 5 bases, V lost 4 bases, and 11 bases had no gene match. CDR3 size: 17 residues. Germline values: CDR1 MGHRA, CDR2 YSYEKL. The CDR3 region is CASSPQRTSGDDNEQFF. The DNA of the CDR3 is TGCGCCAGCAGCCCTCAGAGGACTAGCGGAGACGACAATGAGCAGTTCTTC.